One T cell receptor (beta chain) is described in this entry. The data derive from a study of T cells in Graves' hyperthyroidism and ophthalmopathy. Researchers took RNA transcripts and amplified the TCR beta CDR3 regions from them. Primed by the HTBI set, a first-round RT-PCR was run on the TCR CDR3. Via MiXCR, TCRdb re-called the multiplex PCR reads, giving one row per CDR3 protein. The table has about 640,000 distinct CDR3 sequences, around 20% seen once. A patient was excluded if there was uncontrolled infection, other autoimmune disease, pregnancy or lactation. Germline V gene lookup returns CDR1 DFQATT and CDR2 SNEGSKA (reference sequence). The CDR3 loop spans 15 amino acids. After removal of 7 bases from V and 2 bases from J, the junction contained 11 bases not matched to a gene.

Sequencing input: blood. This chain uses TRBV20-1 with TRBJ2-5; 9 bases align to TRBD2. This receptor was identified in a man in his thirties or forties with Graves' ophthalmopathy. The CDR3 spells CSEGSGSGRQETQYF. The CDR3 nucleotides read TGCAGTGAGGGTAGCGGGAGTGGGAGGCAAGAGACCCAGTACTTC.